The rows below give T cell receptor beta chains drawn from one sample of a study of blood T cell repertoires in COVID-19. Libraries were prepared by immunoSEQ multiplex PCR; TCRdb keeps only in-frame clonotypes and omits some of them. In the table there are approximately 180,000 clones, approximately 80% of which are singletons. The sequenced sample consisted of PBMCs or T cells enriched from blood (not recorded which). The receptors come from a man aged 45-60 years who had recovered from COVID-19. CDR3s include the opening cysteine and the closing phenylalanine or tryptophan.

>TRBV9|17|TRBJ1-2
CASSVDRRTGSNYGYTF
>TRBV6-5|14|TRBJ1-4
CATRTGGAGEKLFF
>TRBV19|16|TRBJ2-3
CASSLSSGGAADTQYF
>TRBV30|14|TRBJ2-3
CAWSIDRGQDTQYF
>TRBV5-1|14|TRBJ1-6
CASSSGQNNSPLHF
>TRBV14|14|TRBJ1-1
CASSQDPFNTEAFF
>TRBV10-2|15|TRBJ1-1
CASSELGRGNTEAFF
>TRBV5-1|16|TRBJ1-2
CASSLESNLGGYGYTF
>TRBV2|18|TRBJ1-4
CASSEASGGSLGNEKLFF
>TRBV7-9|15|TRBJ2-1
CASSRGRATYNEQFF
>TRBV2|15|TRBJ1-4
CASSGRDRGFEKLFF
>TRBV19|13|TRBJ2-1
CASKRGGDFEQFF
>TRBV18|15|TRBJ2-7
CASSPPRDTNYEQYF
>TRBV6-5|15|TRBJ2-2
CASKRQGLGPGELFF
>TRBV2|13|TRBJ1-2
CASRTGVAYGYTF
>TRBV29-1|14|TRBJ1-4
CSVVTAGGGEKLFF
>TRBV7-2|15|TRBJ1-5
CASSFYRDKDLPQHF
>TRBV24-1|15|TRBJ2-2
CATSVSQGNTGELFF
>TRBV14|13|TRBJ2-5
CASSQGQWETQYF
>TRBV19|13|TRBJ2-7
CASSPGTGLLQYF
>TRBV30|15|TRBJ1-5
CAWSISRGFSQPQHF
>TRBV3-1/TRBV3-2|13|TRBJ1-1
CASSQASGTEAFF
>TRBV7-2|17|TRBJ1-2
CASSLAGQGMKGYGYTF
>TRBV24-1|11|TRBJ1-2
CATSDGGGYTF
>TRBV18|15|TRBJ1-4
CASSPRRGKSEKLFF